This T cell receptor beta chain was documented in a study of shared clonotypes between healthy human individuals. For every subset, genomic DNA was evenly distributed across several immunoSEQ plates. Replicate PCRs from sorted subsets contained 200 ng DNA, which is some 29,000 T cell genomes. Produced via immunoSEQ multiplex PCR; TCRdb's table is partial and in-frame only. The sample consists of about 2.3 million clones, approximately 93% of them appearing once. This clone has only one observation. The CDR3 has 14 residues. Germline CDR1 LGHNA, CDR2 YNFKEQ. Deletions cut 8 bases from V and 5 bases from J, with 18 bases between.

The clonotype was recovered from a young man in good health. Some clones in this sample may be carry-over from other donors' samples. V is TRBV4-2 and J is TRBJ2-5; D uncertain. The sample comprised naive CD4+ T cells from PBMCs. Subset denoted: CD45RA+ positively selected. CDR3 sequence: CASRAEAPQETQYF. The CDR3 DNA is TGTGCCAGCCGCGCAGAGGCTCCGCAGGAGACCCAGTACTTC.